A single T cell receptor (beta chain) is shown here with its context. Its antigen is not identified. The CDR3 loop spans 21 amino acids. Germline V lookup: CDR1 LGHNA, CDR2 YNFKEQ. V was clipped by 0 bases and J by 0 bases; unmatched bases: 16. For the library, individual cDNA molecules each received unique molecular identifiers. Each CDR3 protein gets one entry after TCRdb re-called the RACE reads with MiXCR. The table has about 120,000 distinct CDR3 sequences, approximately 15% seen once; the top ten hold 0.92%. The sample is drawn from a study of human T cells and chemical hapten exposure. Across the study: Diphenylcyclopropenone, dosed weekly to the scalp, was given to patients throughout the roughly 24-week study.

Findings and limits, study-wide: Sensitizing with DPC caused no change in TCRs above 1 in 1000 frequency.

Time point of the sample: patch test 1, 2 weeks after DPC sensitization. Treatment meaning: therapeutic diphenylcyclopropenone sensitization with weekly scalp DPC. The clonotype originates from a man between 18 and 35 years old with alopecia areata. Some clones in this sample may be carry-over from other donors' samples. This specimen consisted of whole blood, obtained in connection with sensitization to the hapten diphenylcyclopropenone (DPC). J is TRBJ1-4 and V is TRBV4-2, with 7 bases fitting TRBD1. For the CDR3, the DNA is TGTGCCAGCAGCCAAGATTTACATGGATTGGGACAGCTAGCAACTAATGAAAAACTGTTTTTT. Its protein is CASSQDLHGLGQLATNEKLFF.